Only a few counts were recorded for the clone carrying this T cell receptor beta chain. Its cognate antigen is unknown. The CDR3 is 13 residues long. The germline V gene has CDR1 SQVTM and CDR2 ANQGSEA. V shed 6 bases, J shed 4 bases, and the junction held 4 bases outside the gene matches. Donors underwent one heparinised blood draw, 100 to 150 mL on average. The data derive from a study of beta chain features in type 1 diabetes. The wider study: What patients shared with healthy donors was a similar profile of age, gender and cell yields. Study-wide results and limits: Insertions at VDJ junctions were less frequent in type 1 diabetes patients. These patients also deleted more nucleotides at the same junctions. TCRB CDR3 length was moderately but significantly reduced in all four CD4+ subsets of Type 1 diabetes patients. In comparison with healthy donors, patients had naive, central memory and Treg TCRB repertoires that appeared more similar.

The authors reverse transcribed all of the isolated RNA, so sequencing captured expressed TCRB transcripts. Sequencing used immunoSEQ multiplex PCR; TCRdb keeps in-frame clones, though not all of them. The repertoire includes roughly 700,000 clones, roughly 13% of them detected once, and approximately 0.021% sits in the top ten. The origin of this receptor is a young man with type 1 diabetes. This chain uses TRBV29-1 with TRBJ1-5; TRBD1 aligns across 9 bases. Sequenced material: naive CD4+ T cells from blood. CDR3 in DNA: TGCAGCGTAATAGGACAGGGGAATCAGCCCCAGCATTTT. Amino acids: CSVIGQGNQPQHF. The full variable domain, completed using reference TRBV29-1 and TRBJ1-5, is SAVISQKPSRDICQRGTSLTIQCQVDSQVTMMFWYRQQPGQSLTLIATANQGSEATYESGFVIDKFPISRPNLTFSTLTVSNMSPEDSSIYLCSVIGQGNQPQHFGDGTRLSIL.